The T cell receptor (beta chain) under discussion was sequenced for a study of cytomegalovirus exposure and HLA in healthy donors. Study in general: There were approximately 400 genotyped donors. Of these, roughly 80% fell in the genetic ancestry cluster associated with self-reported Caucasian donors. Findings and limits, study-wide: There were 150 to 200 TCR beta chains listed as cytomegalovirus-associated. Association of a missense DCLRE1C variant with TCR beta V- and J-gene trimming was reported in a later analysis. A previous analysis found most TCR beta V segments productive roughly 87% or roughly 30% of the time.

The PCR made use of 60 Vbeta and 13 Jbeta primers. Generated by immunoSEQ multiplex PCR, the TCRdb table keeps only in-frame clones and is missing some. The table has about 80,000 clones, approximately 67% seen once. This clone was counted a few times. Its antigen is not known. The sequenced sample consisted of PBMCs. The TCR originated in a male donor in good health and CMV-seropositive.

Written as DNA, the CDR3 is TGCAGCGTTGAAGATCTGATCGCGGGAGGGCCGACCTACGAGCAGTACTTC. Amino acid sequence: CSVEDLIAGGPTYEQYF. The chain has TRBV29-1 and TRBJ2-7; 9 nucleotides match TRBD2. The CDR3 has 17 residues. CDR1 and CDR2 from the germline V gene are SQVTM and ANQGSEA. J gave up 2 bases and V 0 bases, and 11 bases lay outside the gene matches.